One and the same sample provided the 23 T cell receptor beta chains below, sequenced in a study of T cell responses to AZD1222 COVID-19 vaccine. Libraries were prepared by immunoSEQ multiplex PCR; TCRdb keeps only in-frame clonotypes and omits some of them. The table lists some 130,000 clones, roughly nine tenths of them singletons. Sequencing used peripheral blood, obtained 28 days after the second AZD1222 dose. The source is an adult who received the AZD1222 COVID-19 vaccine.

V usage is TRBV6-6 and J usage is TRBJ1-6, with TRBD1 matching 10 bases. This CDR3 region has 16 residues. The germline V gene encodes CDR1 MNHNY and CDR2 SVGAGI (reference sequence). The J segment lost 10 bases and the V segment lost 8 bases, leaving 14 bases of the junction unmatched. This chain's CDR3 is CASVPSGTGVGSPLHF. The CDR3 DNA sequence: TGTGCCAGCGTACCTTCCGGGACAGGGGTAGGGTCACCCCTCCACTTT.

The gene calls are TRBV27 and TRBJ1-2; weak D call: TRBD1 (5 bases). V was trimmed by 6 bases and J by 7 bases, leaving 12 bases between them. The CDR3 runs to 12 residues. Per germline, CDR1 MNHEY and CDR2 SMNVEV (reference sequence). This CDR3 is CASRRGSLGYTF. As DNA, the CDR3 is TGTGCCAGCAGGCGGGGCTCTCTTGGCTACACCTTC.

This chain uses TRBV2 with TRBJ1-5; 7 bases align to TRBD1. From germline, CDR1 is SNHLY and CDR2 FYNNEI. The CDR3 spans 13 residues. Germline trimming cut 8 bases from V and 7 bases from J; bases unmatched to any gene: 8. For the CDR3, the DNA is TGTGCCAGCCGACAGGGTGATGGCCAGCCCCAGCATTTT. Protein product: CASRQGDGQPQHF.

This clone was recorded once. The genes are TRBV6-2 or TRBV6-3 and TRBJ1-1, with D uncertain. The ends were cut back, 2 bases at V and 2 bases at J, with 6 bases in the middle. There are 13 residues in the CDR3. Looked up from germline, CDR1 is MNHEY and CDR2 is SVGEGT. The chain's CDR3 is CASSYNSNTEAFF. The DNA for the CDR3 is TGTGCCAGCAGTTACAACAGCAACACTGAAGCTTTCTTT.

This clone was seen only once. V and J are TRBV19 and TRBJ1-6; possibly TRBD1 for D (6 bases). Germline V lookup: CDR1 LNHDA, CDR2 SQIVND (reference sequence). Trimming removed 6 bases at V and 1 base at J, with 13 bases between. CDR3 length: 16 residues. DNA for the CDR3: TGTGCCAGTAGCCTTGCCACAGGGTCCTATAATTCACCCCTCCACTTT. The encoded protein is CASSLATGSYNSPLHF. Variable domain in full (rest from reference TRBV19 and TRBJ1-6): DGGITQSPKYLFRKEGQNVTLSCEQNLNHDAMYWYRQDPGQGLRLIYYSQIVNDFQKGDIAEGYSVSREKKESFPLTVTSAQKNPTAFYLCASSLATGSYNSPLHFGNGTRLTVT.

This chain links TRBV5-6 with TRBJ2-7; no reliable D call. The V end lost 2 bases, the J end lost 5 bases, and 11 bases lay between the germline ends. There are 13 residues in the CDR3. Germline values: CDR1 SGHDT, CDR2 YYEEEE. CDR3 DNA: TGTGCCAGCAGCTTCGCCCCTGGGAACGAGCAGTACTTC. This codes for CASSFAPGNEQYF.

The chain is built from TRBV27 and TRBJ2-2; possible D gene TRBD2, 6 bases. Germline lookup yields CDR1 MNHEY and CDR2 SMNVEV (reference sequence). The CDR3 has 13 amino acids. V shed 6 bases and J shed 5 bases, with 10 bases lying between them. The CDR3 loop reads CASSWRGTGELFF. The CDR3 coding sequence is TGTGCCAGCAGCTGGCGGGGTACCGGGGAGCTGTTTTTT.

This clone was counted a single time. The chain carries TRBV11-2 and TRBJ2-7; 7 positions match TRBD1. The V segment lost 1 base and the J segment 4 bases; nucleotides outside the gene matches: 7. Germline assignment: CDR1 SGHAT and CDR2 FQNNGV. CDR3 length: 15 amino acids. The CDR3 DNA reads as TGTGCCAGCAGCTTAGGGGACAGCGTTTTGTACGAGCAGTACTTC. It is translated as CASSLGDSVLYEQYF.

This chain connects TRBV6-2 or TRBV6-3 to TRBJ1-2, with TRBD1 as a possible D gene (5 bases). CDR1 is MNHEY, CDR2 SVGEGT, per germline. The CDR3 totals 11 residues. V lost 5 bases and J lost 12, with 13 bases in between. The CDR3 DNA sequence: TGTGCCAGCAGTGAGCGCGGGGGAAACACCTTC. Translated, it gives CASSERGGNTF.

This clone appeared a single time. This chain links TRBV6-6 with TRBJ1-6, with D unresolved. This CDR3 is 13 amino acids long. V was shortened by 4 bases and J by 7 bases, with 8 bases between the two germline ends. CDR1 is MNHNY and CDR2 is SVGAGI in the germline V gene (reference sequence). The CDR3 here is CASSSFDNSPLHF. As DNA, the CDR3 is TGTGCCAGCAGTTCATTCGACAATTCACCCCTCCACTTT.

This chain links TRBV9 with TRBJ1-2; tentatively, D is TRBD1 (5 bases). CDR1 is SGDLS, CDR2 YYNGEE, per germline. V was clipped by 4 bases and J by 6 bases, with 16 bases between them. CDR3 length equals 14 residues. CDR3 amino acids: CASSTTGANHGYTF. The CDR3 bases are TGTGCCAGCAGCACCACCGGGGCGAATCATGGCTACACCTTC.

This clone was seen a few times. The chain links TRBV4-1 to TRBJ2-7; D might be TRBD1 (6 bases). Trimming removed 1 base at V and 0 bases at J, with 10 bases between. Germline lookup yields CDR1 MGHRA and CDR2 YSYEKL. This CDR3 region has 15 residues. CDR3 in DNA: TGCGCCAGCAGCCAAGTCAGACAGGACTCCTACGAGCAGTACTTC. This codes for CASSQVRQDSYEQYF.

V gene TRBV30 combines with J gene TRBJ2-1; D possibly corresponds to TRBD2 (5 bases). The CDR3 runs 13 residues. V was shortened by 7 bases and J by 8 bases, with 18 bases between the two germline ends. Germline V gene lookup returns CDR1 GTSNPN and CDR2 SVGIG (reference sequence). CDR3 DNA: TGTGCCTCCGCGGGCGGTTGGGGATATGAGCAGTTCTTC. Amino acid sequence: CASAGGWGYEQFF.

The chain joins TRBV11-1 to TRBJ1-2; D uncertain. The CDR3 consists of 12 residues. Between the trimmed V and J ends, which lost 11 bases and 2 bases, there was a span of 12 bases. CDR1 SGHAT and CDR2 FQDESV come from the germline V gene (reference sequence). The CDR3 region is CACGKANYGYTF. The DNA for the CDR3 is TGTGCCTGCGGGAAGGCCAACTATGGCTACACCTTC.

The chain combines TRBV20-1 with TRBJ1-2, with unresolved D. V shed 3 bases and J shed 3 bases, with 14 bases lying between them. Germline CDR1 DFQATT, CDR2 SNEGSKA (reference sequence). This CDR3 is built from 14 residues. The CDR3 is CSASLGIGDYGYTF. The CDR3 coding sequence is TGCAGTGCTAGTTTAGGCATTGGGGACTATGGCTACACCTTC.

This sequence joins TRBV11-2 and TRBJ2-7; D ambiguous. Germline assignment: CDR1 SGHAT and CDR2 FQNNGV. This CDR3 has 15 residues. The V and J ends lost 5 bases and 3 bases respectively, with 17 bases between them. CDR3 DNA sequence: TGTGCCAGCAGCCCATTATCGAGCCGGAACTACGAGCAGTACTTC. This codes for CASSPLSSRNYEQYF.

The V gene is TRBV30, the J gene TRBJ2-4, with TRBD2 as a possible D gene (5 bases). The CDR3 has 13 residues. With 6 bases removed from V and 1 base from J, the gap between germline ends came to 10 bases. The germline CDR1 and CDR2 sequences are GTSNPN and SVGIG (reference sequence). The CDR3 region is CACRGWAKNIQYF. The CDR3 DNA reads TGTGCCTGTCGCGGGTGGGCCAAAAACATTCAGTACTTC.

V usage is TRBV21-1 and J usage is TRBJ1-2; TRBD1 is taken as the D call from the table, unchecked against the DNA. TRBV21-1 is flagged as a pseudogene. The CDR3 consists of 15 residues. This CDR3 reads CASSKATDCNYGYTF. CDR3 in DNA: TGTGCCAGCAGCAAAGCGACAGATTGTAACTATGGCTACACCTTC.

The rearrangement uses TRBV30 and TRBJ1-4; possible D gene TRBD1, 5 bases. Trimming pared 0 bases from V and 8 bases from J, leaving 7 bases between. The CDR3 runs 12 residues. The germline CDR1 and CDR2 sequences are GTSNPN and SVGIG (reference sequence). In DNA form, the CDR3 reads TGTGCCTGGAGTGTGAACAGGGAAAAACTGTTTTTT. Its translation: CAWSVNREKLFF.

The genes are TRBV4-2 and TRBJ2-3, with 9 bases that match TRBD2. The V and J ends lost 4 bases and 6 bases, in that order; junction bases with no gene match: 14. The germline V gene encodes CDR1 LGHNA and CDR2 YNFKEQ. The CDR3 loop spans 17 amino acids. The CDR3 region has the DNA TGTGCCAGCAGCCGCGGACCTTGGGCTAGCGGGGAGGATACGCAGTATTTT. This translates into CASSRGPWASGEDTQYF.

This rearrangement joins TRBV12-3 or TRBV12-4 to TRBJ1-1; a possible D gene is TRBD1 (6 bases). V lost 3 bases and J lost 4, with 9 bases in between. This CDR3 spans 13 amino acids. The CDR3 DNA reads TGTGCCAGCAGTTTCAACAGGGCCACTGAAGCTTTCTTT. Translation: CASSFNRATEAFF.

The gene calls are TRBV29-1 and TRBJ1-1; no reliable D call. V lost 4 bases and J lost 2, with 8 bases in between. The CDR3 sequence is 12 residues long. The germline V gene encodes CDR1 SQVTM and CDR2 ANQGSEA. The CDR3 bases are TGCAGCGTTGCACGGGGTAACACTGAAGCTTTCTTT. Amino acids: CSVARGNTEAFF.

The CDR3 reads CASSYAQGNTEAFF. CDR3 nucleotides: TGTGCCAGCAGTTATGCCCAGGGGAACACTGAAGCTTTCTTT. The rearrangement joins TRBV6-6 to TRBJ1-1, with D tentatively TRBD1 (5 bases). The germline V gene has CDR1 MNHNY and CDR2 SVGAGI (reference sequence). The CDR3 consists of 14 residues. V shed 3 bases and J shed 1 base, with 9 bases lying between them.